These 20 T cell receptor beta chains were all obtained from the same sample, sequenced in a study of blood T cell repertoires in COVID-19. Measured with immunoSEQ multiplex PCR; TCRdb has only the in-frame clones, and not every one. The sample has 200,000 to 300,000 clones; 84% are singletons. The sequencing sample was made of peripheral blood. These receptors were taken from a man aged 55 to 69 with acute or convalescent COVID-19.

V gene TRBV11-2 combines with J gene TRBJ2-7; TRBD2 matches 13 bases. The CDR3 is 16 amino acids. V lost 1 base to trimming and J lost 6 bases; unmatched junction nucleotides: 6. Per the germline V gene, CDR1 is SGHAT and CDR2 is FQNNGV. The CDR3 bases are TGTGCCAGCAGCTTAGTATTTCGGACTAGCGGGAGCGAGCAGTACTTC. Its protein product is CASSLVFRTSGSEQYF.

This rearrangement joins TRBV28 to TRBJ1-6; 7 bases are a match to TRBD1. Germline V gene lookup returns CDR1 MDHEN and CDR2 SYDVKM. Germline trimming cut 4 bases from V and 7 bases from J; bases unmatched to any gene: 4. The CDR3 length is 14 residues. The CDR3 nucleotides are TGTGCCAGCAGTTCCGGACAGGCGAATTCACCCCTCCACTTT. Its protein is CASSSGQANSPLHF. The whole variable domain, filled in from reference TRBV28 and TRBJ1-6, reads DVKVTQSSRYLVKRTGEKVFLECVQDMDHENMFWYRQDPGLGLRLIYFSYDVKMKEKGDIPEGYSVSREKKERFSLILESASTNQTSMYLCASSSGQANSPLHFGNGTRLTVT.

The V and J genes are TRBV28 and TRBJ2-3; D unclear. The CDR3 is 14 amino acids. Trimming removed 2 bases from V and 8 bases from J, with 14 bases in between. Germline V gene lookup returns CDR1 MDHEN and CDR2 SYDVKM. CDR3 sequence reads: CASSLPTVVATQYF. The DNA of the CDR3 is TGTGCCAGCAGTTTACCCACAGTCGTCGCTACGCAGTATTTT.

The chain carries TRBV3-1 (or the pseudogene TRBV3-2) and TRBJ2-3, with TRBD2 as a possible D gene (5 bases). Germline CDR1 reads LGHDT; CDR2 reads YNNKEL (reference sequence). With 4 bases removed from V and 0 bases from J, the gap between germline ends came to 14 bases. The CDR3 has 16 amino acids. The CDR3: CASSLVTGSSTDTQYF. CDR3 nucleotides: TGTGCCAGCAGCCTTGTGACGGGGAGTAGCACAGATACGCAGTATTTT.

The chain uses TRBV7-9 and TRBJ2-7; 11 nucleotides agree with TRBD2. CDR1 is SEHNR, CDR2 FQNEAQ, per germline (reference sequence). The V and J ends lost 5 bases and 2 bases, in that order; junction bases with no gene match: 8. CDR3 size: 16 residues. In DNA form, the CDR3 reads TGTGCCAGCAGCACTACCCTAGCGGGGGGCACCTACGAGCAGTACTTC. It encodes CASSTTLAGGTYEQYF.

The V and J genes are TRBV6-2 or TRBV6-3 and TRBJ2-7; TRBD1 agrees at 7 bases. The CDR3 consists of 13 residues. V was pared by 1 base and J by 4 bases, with 1 base of the junction left unmatched. Germline V gives CDR1 MNHEY, CDR2 SVGEGT. The CDR3 region has the DNA TGTGCCAGCAGTTACTGGGACAGTTACGAGCAGTACTTC. Encoded protein: CASSYWDSYEQYF.

The rearrangement joins TRBV19 to TRBJ1-1; perhaps TRBD1 as D (5 bases). CDR3 length equals 16 residues. Germline CDR1 LNHDA, CDR2 SQIVND (reference sequence). V dropped 3 bases and J dropped 5 bases, with 19 bases sitting between them. The CDR3 is CASSIGRRGARTEAFF. In DNA form, the CDR3 reads TGTGCCAGTAGTATTGGTCGGCGGGGCGCGAGAACTGAAGCTTTCTTT.

As DNA, the CDR3 is TGTGCCAGCAGCGTCGGGTTTACCACTGAAGCTTTCTTT. Amino acid sequence: CASSVGFTTEAFF. The chain has TRBV9 and TRBJ1-1, with D unresolved. The CDR3 runs 13 residues. The V gene's germline CDR1 is SGDLS and CDR2 YYNGEE. The V and J ends lost 2 bases and 4 bases respectively, with 9 bases between them.

The chain recombines TRBV28 with TRBJ1-2; D perhaps matches TRBD1 (5 bases). Trimming cost V 1 base and J 7 bases, with 19 bases left between them. Germline CDR1 is MDHEN and CDR2 is SYDVKM. This CDR3 is built from 16 residues. The CDR3 coding sequence is TGTGCCAGCAGTTTATTCCCCCGGGGGTCTCAGCGTGGCTACACCTTC. This codes for CASSLFPRGSQRGYTF.

The chain couples TRBV6-4 to TRBJ2-2; TRBD2 aligns across 7 bases. Germline V gene data show CDR1 as MRHNA and CDR2 as SNTAGT. The length of the CDR3 is 15 residues. V dropped 0 bases and J dropped 8; count of bases not matched to a gene: 6. CDR3 region: CASSDSSGTGGELFF. DNA for the CDR3: TGTGCCAGCAGTGACTCAAGCGGGACTGGGGGGGAGCTGTTTTTT.

The J gene is TRBJ2-5, the V gene TRBV10-3; D is unclear. The CDR3 spans 13 residues. Germline V gene sequence: CDR1 ENHRY, CDR2 SYGVKD. The V end lost 6 bases, the J end lost 6 bases, and 14 bases lay between the germline ends. DNA for the CDR3: TGTGCCATCAGGGAACCAGGTGGGCAGACCCAGTACTTC. Its protein is CAIREPGGQTQYF.

The rearrangement uses TRBV27 and TRBJ1-2, with unresolved D. Trimming left V 3 bases short and J 8 bases short, with 16 bases between. Germline V lookup: CDR1 MNHEY, CDR2 SMNVEV (reference sequence). The CDR3 loop spans 14 amino acids. The CDR3 bases are TGTGCCAGCAGTTTCAACGGCCTGATGAGGGGCTACACCTTC. This encodes CASSFNGLMRGYTF.

The chain is built from TRBV7-9 and TRBJ1-6; a weak D match, TRBD1 (6 bases). The CDR3 runs 18 residues. Germline V lookup: CDR1 SEHNR, CDR2 FQNEAQ (reference sequence). The V and J ends lost 4 bases and 8 bases respectively, with 24 bases between them. The CDR3: CASSYPSRGAGADSPLHF. CDR3 nucleotides: TGTGCCAGCAGCTACCCTTCAAGAGGTGCGGGGGCAGATTCACCCCTCCACTTT. The variable domain in full, completed from reference TRBV7-9 and TRBJ1-6, reads DTGVSQNPRHKITKRGQNVTFRCDPISEHNRLYWYRQTLGQGPEFLTYFQNEAQLEKSRLLSDRFSAERPKGSFSTLEIQRTEQGDSAMYLCASSYPSRGAGADSPLHFGNGTRLTVT.

This clone was seen a handful of times. CDR3 region: CASSLDRDTQYF. The CDR3, as DNA: TGTGCCAGCAGCTTAGATAGAGATACGCAGTATTTT. J is TRBJ2-3 and V is TRBV7-2; D call uncertain. This CDR3 contains 12 residues. CDR1 is SGHTA, CDR2 FQGNSA, per germline. Trimming pared 1 base from V and 5 bases from J, leaving 4 bases between.

The J gene is TRBJ2-4, the V gene TRBV6-5, with 7 bases aligning to TRBD1. After removal of 7 bases from V and 7 bases from J, the junction contained 7 bases not matched to a gene. The CDR3 sequence is 13 residues long. Germline values: CDR1 MNHEY, CDR2 SVGAGI. This CDR3 is CASIPGGHNIQYF. The CDR3 DNA sequence: TGTGCCAGCATTCCAGGGGGACATAACATTCAGTACTTC.

The chain links TRBV2 to TRBJ2-2, with 12 bases matching TRBD2. In germline, CDR1 is SNHLY, CDR2 FYNNEI. CDR3 size: 16 residues. Trimming at V came to 5 bases and at J to 1 base, leaving 2 bases not matched to a gene. CDR3 nucleotides: TGTGCCAGCAGTTGGACTAGCGGGATGAACACCGGGGAGCTGTTTTTT. Its translation is CASSWTSGMNTGELFF. Complete variable domain (other parts from reference TRBV2 and TRBJ2-2): EPEVTQTPSHQVTQMGQEVILRCVPISNHLYFYWYRQILGQKVEFLVSFYNNEISEKSEIFDDQFSVERPDGSNFTLKIRSTKLEDSAMYFCASSWTSGMNTGELFFGEGSRLTVL.

The chain carries TRBV9 and TRBJ2-5, with D perhaps TRBD2 (5 bases). The CDR3 runs 15 residues. Trimming shortened V by 3 bases and J by 0 bases, and 12 bases separated the two germline ends. The germline V gene encodes CDR1 SGDLS and CDR2 YYNGEE. CDR3 in amino acids: CASSEEGWYQETQYF. Here the CDR3 DNA reads TGTGCCAGCAGCGAAGAGGGATGGTACCAAGAGACCCAGTACTTC.

The V gene is TRBV7-6, the J gene TRBJ1-1; D not certain. CDR3 size: 14 residues. Germline assignment: CDR1 SGHVS and CDR2 FNYEAQ. The V gene lost 5 bases and the J gene lost 3 bases, with 13 bases spanning the gap. CDR3 in amino acids: CASSPRIGDTEAFF. DNA for the CDR3: TGTGCCAGCAGCCCCCGAATCGGGGACACTGAAGCTTTCTTT.

The rearrangement links TRBV7-2 to TRBJ1-3; D not certain. With 5 bases removed from V and 1 base from J, the gap between germline ends came to 12 bases. The germline gives CDR1 SGHTA, CDR2 FQGNSA. This CDR3 has 15 amino acids. CDR3 sequence: CASSPAAASGNTIYF. CDR3 bases: TGTGCCAGCAGCCCGGCGGCAGCTTCTGGAAACACCATATATTTT.

The V call is TRBV19, the J call TRBJ2-1; the match to TRBD2 covers 11 bases. Per the germline V gene, CDR1 is LNHDA and CDR2 is SQIVND (reference sequence). The CDR3 runs 18 residues. After removal of 6 bases from V and 4 bases from J, the junction contained 14 bases not matched to a gene. CDR3 sequence: CASRRQLTSGKKYNEQFF. The CDR3 bases are TGTGCCAGTAGGCGTCAATTGACTAGCGGGAAGAAGTACAATGAGCAGTTCTTC.